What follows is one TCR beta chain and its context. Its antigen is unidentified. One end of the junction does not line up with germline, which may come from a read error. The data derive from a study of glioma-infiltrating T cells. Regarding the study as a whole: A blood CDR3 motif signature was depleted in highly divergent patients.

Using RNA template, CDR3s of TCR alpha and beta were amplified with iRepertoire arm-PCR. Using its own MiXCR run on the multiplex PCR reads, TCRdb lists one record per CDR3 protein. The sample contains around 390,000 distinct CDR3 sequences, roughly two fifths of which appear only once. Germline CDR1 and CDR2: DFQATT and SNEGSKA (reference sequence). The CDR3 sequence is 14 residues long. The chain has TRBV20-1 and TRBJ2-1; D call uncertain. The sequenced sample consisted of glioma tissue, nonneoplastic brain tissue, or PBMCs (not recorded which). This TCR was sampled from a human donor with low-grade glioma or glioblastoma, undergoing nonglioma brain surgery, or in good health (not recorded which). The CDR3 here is CSAMGIFAYSEQFF. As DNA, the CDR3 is TGCAGTGCTATGGGAATATTCGCCTACAGTGAGCAGTTCTTC.